This TCR beta chain comes out of a study of blood T cell repertoires in COVID-19. Produced via immunoSEQ multiplex PCR; TCRdb's table is partial and in-frame only. This table holds around 150,000 clones, roughly 89% found once. The sample consisted of peripheral blood. The receptor comes from a woman in her 70s with COVID-19, enrolled during active disease.

The CDR3 region is CASRTGTSGPRLYYEQYF. The CDR3, as DNA: TGTGCCAGCAGAACCGGGACTAGCGGGCCGCGACTCTACTACGAGCAGTACTTC. V usage is TRBV2 and J usage is TRBJ2-7; 12 nucleotides align to TRBD2. V was pared by 6 bases and J by 3 bases, with 15 bases of the junction left unmatched. The V gene's germline CDR1 is SNHLY and CDR2 FYNNEI. This CDR3 comprises 18 residues.